Sequencing of this T cell receptor (beta chain) was carried out in a study of control samples from healthy donors and cancer patients. V was shortened by 7 bases and J by 2 bases, with 12 bases between the two germline ends. This CDR3 region has 13 residues. The table came from immunoSEQ multiplex PCR; TCRdb's copy has only in-frame clones and leaves some out. This sample has 80,000 or so clones, with less than 95% found just once. The TCR comes from a woman between 40 and 55 years old in good health. The sample was blood. The chain employs TRBV12-3 or TRBV12-4 and TRBJ2-7, with TRBD2 as a possible D gene (7 bases). The CDR3 coding sequence is TGTGCCAGCAAAGCGGGACATACCTACGAGCAGTACTTC. It translates to CASKAGHTYEQYF.